Below are 14 T cell receptor beta chains sequenced from a single sample in a study of blood T cells in healthy people across ages. It was with a sample-barcoded 5' primer and a J-beta primer mix that a second PCR of about 6 to 12 cycles was run. One entry per CDR3 protein results from TCRdb running MiXCR on the 5' RACE reads. Here the sample spans over 300,000 distinct CDR3 sequences, about 55% being singletons. Sequenced sample: blood. All receptors derive from a man between 60 and 75 years old in good health.

The V gene is TRBV20-1, the J gene TRBJ2-1; TRBD2 agrees at 7 bases. The CDR3 sequence is 15 residues long. CDR1 DFQATT and CDR2 SNEGSKA come from the germline V gene (reference sequence). V was clipped by 0 bases and J by 6 bases; unmatched bases: 8. In DNA form, the CDR3 reads TGCAGTGCTAGAGACGGGACTACCAGATGCAATGAGCAGTTCTTC. Translation gives CSARDGTTRCNEQFF.

The J gene is TRBJ2-5, the V gene TRBV20-1, with TRBD2 matching 12 bases. This CDR3 has 17 residues. CDR1 is DFQATT, CDR2 SNEGSKA, per germline (reference sequence). The V and J ends lost 0 bases and 1 base, in that order; junction bases with no gene match: 6. For the CDR3, the DNA is TGCAGTGCTAGAGATTGGCGACTAGCGGGGGTCCAAGAGACCCAGTACTTC. It is translated as CSARDWRLAGVQETQYF.

This clonotype was recorded a few times. This sequence joins TRBV30 and TRBJ1-2; maybe TRBD1 (5 bases). V lost 5 bases and J 8 bases, leaving 15 bases between the germline ends. The germline gives CDR1 GTSNPN, CDR2 SVGIG (reference sequence). The CDR3 extends over 12 amino acids. CDR3 amino acids: CAWGPGPSGYTF. The CDR3 bases are TGTGCCTGGGGACCGGGACCATCGGGCTACACCTTC.

This clonotype occurred once. This sequence joins TRBV29-1 and TRBJ2-5; TRBD1 or TRBD2 may be the D gene (6 bases each). The DNA matches TRBJ2-1 better at its end, which makes the J call doubtful. This CDR3 has 16 residues. The germline V gene encodes CDR1 SQVTM and CDR2 ANQGSEA. The CDR3 nucleotides read TGCAGCGTTGCACAGGGAACGGGAGCGGGCGGAGAGACCCAGTTCTTC. Translated, it gives CSVAQGTGAGGETQFF.

This clonotype was recorded at least ten times. The chain links TRBV7-2 to TRBJ2-1; a weak D match, TRBD2 (6 bases). The CDR3 is made up of 14 amino acids. The germline V and J ends were trimmed by 7 bases and 4 bases, with 14 bases remaining between them. Germline V gives CDR1 SGHTA, CDR2 FQGNSA. The CDR3 DNA reads as TGTGCCAGCAACCAGTGGGGGGATTACAATGAGCAGTTCTTC. Protein sequence: CASNQWGDYNEQFF.

This clonotype came up once. V gene TRBV2 combines with J gene TRBJ2-7; tentatively, D is TRBD1 (5 bases). Germline CDR1 and CDR2: SNHLY and FYNNEI. With 11 bases removed from V and 5 bases from J, the gap between germline ends came to 25 bases. The CDR3 extends over 15 amino acids. The CDR3: CAVLVGQGRIHEQYF. CDR3 bases: TGTGCCGTTTTAGTCGGGCAGGGAAGGATCCACGAGCAGTACTTC.

V and J are TRBV21-1 and TRBJ2-4; the D segment call TRBD2 is taken from the table without a DNA check. The better agreement between TRBJ2-7 and the DNA end casts doubt on the J call. TRBV21-1 has pseudogene status. The CDR3 covers 14 residues. As DNA, the CDR3 is TGTGCCAGCAGCAAAGAGAAGGGCTCCTACGAGCAGTACTTC. Translation gives CASSKEKGSYEQYF.

The V and J genes are TRBV4-2 and TRBJ2-5; 14 bases match TRBD2. With the DNA end fitting TRBJ2-7 better, the J assignment may be wrong. Germline V lookup: CDR1 LGHNA, CDR2 YNFKEQ. The CDR3 runs to 15 residues. CDR3 DNA sequence: TGTGCCAGCAGCCCGACTAGCGGGAGGGAGGGCGAGCAGTACTTC. Translating gives CASSPTSGREGEQYF.

J is TRBJ1-5 and V is TRBV7-9; unclear D gene. Germline V gene data show CDR1 as SEHNR and CDR2 as FQNEAQ (reference sequence). Trimming removed 1 base from V and 7 bases from J, with 8 bases in between. The CDR3 length is 13 residues. The CDR3 here is CASSLGVAQPQHF. Here the CDR3 DNA reads TGTGCCAGCAGCTTAGGGGTTGCCCAGCCCCAGCATTTT.

The V gene is TRBV7-2, the J gene TRBJ2-5; 8 bases agree with TRBD2. The CDR3 length is 16 residues. J gave up 0 bases and V 5 bases, and 8 bases lay outside the gene matches. CDR1 SGHTA and CDR2 FQGNSA come from the germline V gene. The CDR3, as DNA: TGTGCCAGCAGCAACGGGGGGGCCCCGTACCAAGAGACCCAGTACTTC. This translates into CASSNGGAPYQETQYF. The full variable domain, its missing parts supplied by reference TRBV7-2 and TRBJ2-5, is GAGVSQSPSNKVTEKGKDVELRCDPISGHTALYWYRQSLGQGLEFLIYFQGNSAPDKSGLPSDRFSAERTGGSVSTLTIQRTQQEDSAVYLCASSNGGAPYQETQYFGPGTRLLVL.

This clonotype was seen at least ten times. V usage is TRBV12-3 or TRBV12-4 and J usage is TRBJ1-1; 9 bases line up with TRBD1. CDR3 length: 15 residues. V gave up 7 bases and J gave up 1 base; unmatched junction bases: 7. CDR3 residues: CASTRGQGSNTEAFF. CDR3 coding DNA: TGTGCCAGCACCCGAGGACAGGGGTCGAACACTGAAGCTTTCTTT.

This clonotype was counted ten times or more. The chain uses TRBV7-9 and TRBJ2-7; 8 bases line up with TRBD2. V was clipped by 5 bases and J by 3 bases; unmatched bases: 3. There are 13 residues in the CDR3. CDR1 and CDR2 (germline): SEHNR, FQNEAQ (reference sequence). The CDR3 region is CASSPSGSYEQYF. The CDR3 nucleotides read TGTGCCAGCAGCCCAAGCGGGAGCTACGAGCAGTACTTC.

This clonotype was picked up a small number of times. CDR3 DNA: TGCAGTGCCCGATCCGGGTCAATAGCCAAAAACATTCAGTACTTC. It is translated as CSARSGSIAKNIQYF. This sequence joins TRBV20-1 and TRBJ2-4; D ambiguous. V was trimmed by 6 bases and J by 0 bases, leaving 15 bases between them. CDR1 and CDR2 (germline): DFQATT, SNEGSKA (reference sequence). This CDR3 has 15 residues.

This chain uses TRBV25-1 with TRBJ2-1; 7 nucleotides match TRBD1. This CDR3 has 14 amino acids. Germline values: CDR1 MGHDK, CDR2 SYGVNS. Trimming took 2 bases from V and 2 from J; bases not matched to a gene: 0. The CDR3 DNA reads as TGTGCCAGCAGTGAACAGGGGGCCTACAATGAGCAGTTCTTC. Translated, it gives CASSEQGAYNEQFF.